This entry features one T cell receptor beta chain sequence. These data come from a study of blood T cell repertoires in COVID-19. Overall study: PBMCs, B-cell-depleted T cells, or T cells were the source of the cDNA or gDNA that made up the material.

Per the germline V gene, CDR1 is KGHSH and CDR2 is LQKENI. V lost 3 bases, J lost 6 bases, and 10 bases stayed unmatched. The length of the CDR3 is 16 residues. Clones were sequenced by immunoSEQ multiplex PCR, and TCRdb holds only the in-frame ones, with some missing. The repertoire holds roughly 250,000 clones, with about 86% as singletons. The material sequenced was PBMCs or T cells enriched from blood (not recorded which). This receptor was identified in a woman between 35 and 50 years old with acute COVID-19. The chain carries TRBV18 and TRBJ1-2; 10 bases are a match to TRBD1. CDR3 protein: CASSPRSGTGVNGYTF. CDR3 nucleotide sequence: TGTGCCAGCTCACCCCGGTCCGGGACAGGGGTTAATGGCTACACCTTC.